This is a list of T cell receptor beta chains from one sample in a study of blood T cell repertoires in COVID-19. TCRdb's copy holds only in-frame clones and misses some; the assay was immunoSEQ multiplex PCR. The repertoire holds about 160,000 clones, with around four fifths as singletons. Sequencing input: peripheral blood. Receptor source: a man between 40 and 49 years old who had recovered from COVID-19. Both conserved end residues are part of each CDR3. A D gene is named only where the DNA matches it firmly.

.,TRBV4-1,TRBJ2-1,TGCGCCAGCAGCCTCGGGTATAGCTCCTACAATGAGCAGTTCTTC,CASSLGYSSYNEQFF
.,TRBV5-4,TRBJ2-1,TGTGCCAGCAGCCCAGACGTAGAGGGGGACAATGAGCAGTTCTTC,CASSPDVEGDNEQFF
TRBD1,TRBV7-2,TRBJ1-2,TGTGCCAGCAGCTTAGACAGGGGGGGCTCTGGCTACACCTTC,CASSLDRGGSGYTF
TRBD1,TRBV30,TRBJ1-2,TGTGCCTGGAGCACAGGGGGTTACAGCTACACCTTC,CAWSTGGYSYTF
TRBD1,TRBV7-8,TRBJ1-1,TGTGCCAGCAGCTCGGGACAGGGGACCGGTGAAGCTTTCTTT,CASSSGQGTGEAFF
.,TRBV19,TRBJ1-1,TGTGCCAGTATGAGGAACACTGAAGCTTTCTTT,CASMRNTEAFF
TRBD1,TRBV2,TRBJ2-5,TGTGCCAGCAGGGGACAGGGGGTGTACCAAGAGACCCAGTACTTC,CASRGQGVYQETQYF
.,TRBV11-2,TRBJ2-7,TGTGCCAGCAAGGACACTTATGGGCCCTCCTACGAGCAGTACTTC,CASKDTYGPSYEQYF
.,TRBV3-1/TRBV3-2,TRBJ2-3,TGTGCCAGCAGCCCCACTACCCTCTCGGATACGCAGTATTTT,CASSPTTLSDTQYF
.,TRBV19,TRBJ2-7,TGTGCCAGTAGTATACAGGGTGAGCACGAGCAGTACTTC,CASSIQGEHEQYF
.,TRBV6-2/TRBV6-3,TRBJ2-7,TGTGCCAGCAGCCGCGGGAACTCCTACGAGCAGTACTTC,CASSRGNSYEQYF